This T cell receptor beta chain was obtained from a study of cytomegalovirus exposure and HLA in healthy donors. Study findings and constraints: Around 18,000 TCR beta sequences were associated with HLA alleles at 0.05 false discovery rate in a later analysis.

A word on this clone: Its antigen remains unknown.

The PCR used 60 Vbeta and 13 Jbeta primers. Data came from immunoSEQ multiplex PCR; TCRdb stores just in-frame clones and leaves some out. Among fewer than 200,000 clones listed, roughly 81% were seen once. The V gene's germline CDR1 is SNHLY and CDR2 FYNNEI. The V and J ends lost 8 bases and 3 bases respectively, with 11 bases between them. This CDR3 is 13 amino acids long. The TCR originated in a woman aged 18-35 years in good health and CMV-seropositive. V and J are TRBV2 and TRBJ2-4, with D possibly being TRBD2 (6 bases). Sequencing used PBMCs. DNA for the CDR3: TGTGCCAGCGGGGGGTCGAGCAAAAACATTCAGTACTTC. Translated: CASGGSSKNIQYF.